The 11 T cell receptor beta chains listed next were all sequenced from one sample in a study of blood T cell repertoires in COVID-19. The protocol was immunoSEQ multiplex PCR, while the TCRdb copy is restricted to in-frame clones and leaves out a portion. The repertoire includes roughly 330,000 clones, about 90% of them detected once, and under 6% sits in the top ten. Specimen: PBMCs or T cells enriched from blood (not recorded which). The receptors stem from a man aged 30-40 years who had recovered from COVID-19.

The chain's CDR3 is CAWREGGTFRNEQFF. CDR3 DNA sequence: TGTGCCTGGCGTGAGGGCGGGACTTTCAGAAATGAGCAGTTCTTC. J is TRBJ2-1 and V is TRBV30, with D possibly TRBD2 on 6 matching bases. The V gene lost 5 bases and the J gene lost 7 bases, with 21 bases spanning the gap. This CDR3 comprises 15 residues. In germline, CDR1 is GTSNPN, CDR2 SVGIG (reference sequence).

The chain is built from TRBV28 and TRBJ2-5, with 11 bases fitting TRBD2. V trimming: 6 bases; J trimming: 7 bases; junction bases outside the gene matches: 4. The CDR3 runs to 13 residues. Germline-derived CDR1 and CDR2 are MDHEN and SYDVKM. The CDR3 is CASRGSGGATQYF. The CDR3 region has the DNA TGTGCCAGCAGGGGTAGCGGGGGGGCGACCCAGTACTTC.

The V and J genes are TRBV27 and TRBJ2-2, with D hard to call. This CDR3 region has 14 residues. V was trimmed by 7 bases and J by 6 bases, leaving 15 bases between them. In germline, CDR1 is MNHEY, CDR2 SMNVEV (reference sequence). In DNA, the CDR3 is TGTGCCAGCAAATACGTCCTGGCCGCCGGGGAGCTGTTTTTT. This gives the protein CASKYVLAAGELFF.

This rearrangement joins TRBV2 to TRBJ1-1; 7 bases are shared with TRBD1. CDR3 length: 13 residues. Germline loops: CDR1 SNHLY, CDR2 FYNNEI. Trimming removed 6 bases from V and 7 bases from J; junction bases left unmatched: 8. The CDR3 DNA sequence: TGTGCCAGCAGGAATCAGGGGGGCGGTGAAGCTTTCTTT. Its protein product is CASRNQGGGEAFF.

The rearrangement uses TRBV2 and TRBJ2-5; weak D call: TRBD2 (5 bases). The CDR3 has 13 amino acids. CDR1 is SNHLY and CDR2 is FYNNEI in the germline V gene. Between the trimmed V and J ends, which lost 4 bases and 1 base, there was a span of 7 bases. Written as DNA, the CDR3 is TGTGCCAGCAGTGGGACTTTCCAAGAGACCCAGTACTTC. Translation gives CASSGTFQETQYF.

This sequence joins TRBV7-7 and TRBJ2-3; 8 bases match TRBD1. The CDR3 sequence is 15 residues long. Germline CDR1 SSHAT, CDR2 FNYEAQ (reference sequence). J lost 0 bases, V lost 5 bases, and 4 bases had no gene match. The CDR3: CASSPQGASTDTQYF. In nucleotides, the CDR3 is TGTGCCAGCAGCCCCCAGGGGGCTAGCACAGATACGCAGTATTTT.

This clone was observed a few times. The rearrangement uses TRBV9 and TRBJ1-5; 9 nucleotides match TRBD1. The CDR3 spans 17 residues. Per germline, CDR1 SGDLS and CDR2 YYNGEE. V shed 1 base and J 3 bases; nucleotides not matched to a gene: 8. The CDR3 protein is CASSVIEDRGYNQPQHF. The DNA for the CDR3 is TGTGCCAGCAGCGTAATAGAGGACAGGGGATACAATCAGCCCCAGCATTTT.

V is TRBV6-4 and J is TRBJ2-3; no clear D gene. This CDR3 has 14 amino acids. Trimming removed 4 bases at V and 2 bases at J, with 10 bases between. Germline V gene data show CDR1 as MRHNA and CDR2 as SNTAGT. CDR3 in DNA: TGTGCCAGCAGTGGCGGCGGCACCACAGATACGCAGTATTTT. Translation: CASSGGGTTDTQYF.

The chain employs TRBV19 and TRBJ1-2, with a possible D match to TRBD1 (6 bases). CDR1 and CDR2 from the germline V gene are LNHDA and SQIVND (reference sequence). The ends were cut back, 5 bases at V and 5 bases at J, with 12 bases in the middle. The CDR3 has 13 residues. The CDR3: CASSEDSGYGYTF. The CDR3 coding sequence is TGTGCCAGTAGTGAGGACAGTGGGTATGGCTACACCTTC.

In DNA form, the CDR3 reads TGTGCCAGCAAGCAGGGGGGCCCAGATACGCAGTATTTT. The encoded protein is CASKQGGPDTQYF. This sequence joins TRBV28 and TRBJ2-3, with D perhaps matching TRBD1 (7 bases). The CDR3 is made up of 13 amino acids. V was cut by 7 bases and J by 4 bases, with 12 bases left in between. The V gene's germline CDR1 is MDHEN and CDR2 SYDVKM.

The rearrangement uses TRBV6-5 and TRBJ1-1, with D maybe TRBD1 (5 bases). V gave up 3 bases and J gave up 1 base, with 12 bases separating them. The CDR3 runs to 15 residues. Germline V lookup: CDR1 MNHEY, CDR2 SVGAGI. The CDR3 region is CASSYSEGWNTEAFF. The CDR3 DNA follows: TGTGCCAGCAGTTATTCGGAGGGGTGGAACACTGAAGCTTTCTTT.